The 9 T cell receptor beta chains reported below all come from one sample, sequenced in a study of blood T cell repertoires in COVID-19. Measured with immunoSEQ multiplex PCR; TCRdb has only the in-frame clones, and not every one. The sample includes roughly 170,000 clones, 60% to 80% of them seen just once. The source material was peripheral blood. Receptors originate from a woman aged 70-85 years with acute or convalescent COVID-19.

A few counts support this clone. The J gene is TRBJ2-1, the V gene TRBV24-1, with D possibly TRBD2 on 6 matching bases. Trimming cost V 1 base and J 6 bases, with 15 bases left between them. This CDR3 has 16 residues. Germline V gene data show CDR1 as KGHDR and CDR2 as SFDVKD. CDR3 loop: CATSDFRGSGLNEQFF. In nucleotides, the CDR3 is TGTGCCACCAGTGATTTTCGGGGGAGTGGTCTCAATGAGCAGTTCTTC.

The CDR3 reads CASSIGGTGGKETQYF. The CDR3 DNA reads as TGTGCCAGTAGTATTGGCGGGACAGGGGGAAAAGAGACCCAGTACTTC. The V and J genes are TRBV19 and TRBJ2-5; 11 bases fit TRBD1. V lost 3 bases, J lost 3 bases, and 6 bases stayed unmatched. Germline V gives CDR1 LNHDA, CDR2 SQIVND (reference sequence). The CDR3 contains 16 residues.

The rearrangement uses TRBV5-1 and TRBJ2-1; 9 positions match TRBD2. The CDR3 runs to 15 residues. Germline V gene sequence: CDR1 SGHRS, CDR2 YFSETQ. V trimming: 4 bases; J trimming: 9 bases; junction bases outside the gene matches: 11. The CDR3 nucleotides read TGCGCCAGCAGCAGAACTGATAGCGGGAGTGTTGAGCAGTTCTTC. Translating gives CASSRTDSGSVEQFF. Together with reference TRBV5-1 and TRBJ2-1, the CDR3 gives the full variable domain: KAGVTQTPRYLIKTRGQQVTLSCSPISGHRSVSWYQQTPGQGLQFLFEYFSETQRNKGNFPGRFSGRQFSNSRSEMNVSTLELGDSALYLCASSRTDSGSVEQFFGPGTRLTVL.

V and J are TRBV11-2 and TRBJ2-7; 9 bases agree with TRBD2. CDR1 is SGHAT, CDR2 FQNNGV, per germline. V was clipped by 3 bases and J by 4 bases; unmatched bases: 13. This CDR3 spans 17 amino acids. CDR3 residues: CASSFMSGLAGTYEQYF. Here the CDR3 DNA reads TGTGCCAGCAGCTTCATGTCCGGCCTAGCGGGAACATACGAGCAGTACTTC.

The chain combines TRBV4-1 with TRBJ2-5; 8 positions match TRBD1. Germline loops: CDR1 MGHRA, CDR2 YSYEKL. V lost 1 base and J lost 5; bases outside the gene matches: 3. This CDR3 comprises 14 residues. CDR3 loop: CASSQVDRVETQYF. CDR3 nucleotides: TGCGCCAGCAGCCAAGTGGACAGGGTCGAGACCCAGTACTTC.

V and J are TRBV6-5 and TRBJ1-2; weak D call: TRBD1 (6 bases). This CDR3 comprises 12 residues. Trimming took off 10 bases at V and 8 bases at J, with 17 bases between the two ends. The germline V gene has CDR1 MNHEY and CDR2 SVGAGI. CDR3 amino acids: CAITLDRIGYTF. Written as DNA, the CDR3 is TGTGCCATCACTTTGGACAGAATCGGCTACACCTTC.

The chain has TRBV2 and TRBJ2-7; the D gene is possibly TRBD1 (7 bases). There are 14 residues in the CDR3. V was shortened by 6 bases and J by 3 bases, with 15 bases between the two germline ends. Germline loops: CDR1 SNHLY, CDR2 FYNNEI. CDR3 coding DNA: TGTGCCAGCAGGATTAACAGGGGAGGCTACGAGCAGTACTTC. It translates to CASRINRGGYEQYF.

This chain links TRBV30 with TRBJ1-2; 7 bases match TRBD1. The V gene end was trimmed by 7 bases and the J gene end by 7 bases; junction bases not matched to a gene: 9. The CDR3 has 12 amino acids. Germline V gene lookup returns CDR1 GTSNPN and CDR2 SVGIG (reference sequence). The CDR3 here is CALNRGRGGYTF. CDR3 bases: TGTGCCTTGAACAGGGGAAGAGGTGGCTACACCTTC.

This clone was seen a few times. The chain joins TRBV6-5 to TRBJ2-2; TRBD1 agrees at 7 bases. V shed 6 bases, J shed 2 bases, and the junction held 6 bases outside the gene matches. This CDR3 contains 15 residues. From germline, CDR1 is MNHEY and CDR2 SVGAGI. The CDR3 sequence: CASRRTGRNTGELFF. The CDR3 coding sequence is TGTGCCAGCAGAAGGACAGGACGAAACACCGGGGAGCTGTTTTTT.